Shown below are 27 T cell receptor beta chains from a single sample sequenced in a study of T cells in tuberculosis. Stated time point: new active TB diagnosis, blood taken before or within 7 days of starting treatment. The method was immunoSEQ multiplex PCR; TCRdb's version includes in-frame clones alone and lacks a portion of them. The sample yields 20,000 to 25,000 clones, approximately 85% seen once. This specimen consisted of PBMCs, obtained at tuberculosis diagnosis. The receptors derive from an adult with tuberculosis.

J is TRBJ1-5 and V is TRBV15; 7 bases fit TRBD1. V shed 0 bases, J shed 16 bases, and the junction held 6 bases outside the gene matches. The CDR3 loop spans 12 amino acids. Germline V gene lookup returns CDR1 LNHNV and CDR2 YYDKDF (reference sequence). CDR3 residues: CATSREDRVYHF. The CDR3 coding sequence is TGTGCCACCAGCAGAGAAGACAGGGTCTATCATTTT.

The CDR3 DNA follows: TGTGCCAGCAGCCCAAGCGGAAAGAGCTCCTACGAGCAGTACTTC. Protein: CASSPSGKSSYEQYF. The chain uses TRBV28 and TRBJ2-7; D may be TRBD2 (5 bases). Between the trimmed V and J ends, which lost 6 bases and 0 bases, there was a span of 15 bases. Germline CDR1 is MDHEN and CDR2 is SYDVKM. This CDR3 is 15 amino acids long.

The chain uses TRBV7-7 and TRBJ2-3; possibly TRBD2 for D (7 bases). There are 14 residues in the CDR3. The V end lost 5 bases, the J end lost 2 bases, and 11 bases lay between the germline ends. Germline values: CDR1 SSHAT, CDR2 FNYEAQ (reference sequence). The CDR3 DNA reads TGTGCCAGCAGCCCGGGGGGCCCCACAGATACGCAGTATTTT. Its translation is CASSPGGPTDTQYF.

The chain is built from TRBV5-3 and TRBJ1-2; D not certain. TRBV5-3 is reported as an ORF; its role is uncertain. Trimming left V 4 bases short and J 0 bases short, with 10 bases between. The CDR3 has 14 residues. The CDR3 here is CARSPASPNYGYTF. Written as DNA, the CDR3 is TGTGCCAGAAGCCCCGCTAGTCCTAACTATGGCTACACCTTC.

V gene TRBV27 combines with J gene TRBJ1-1, with 9 bases fitting TRBD1. In germline, CDR1 is MNHEY, CDR2 SMNVEV (reference sequence). The CDR3 has 14 residues. With 6 bases clipped from V and 3 bases from J, the junction kept 5 bases outside the gene matches. This chain's CDR3 is CASRTGGGYTEAFF. CDR3 nucleotide sequence: TGTGCCAGCAGAACAGGGGGCGGATACACTGAAGCTTTCTTT.

This clone was detected only a few times. The chain links TRBV6-6 to TRBJ2-1; 11 positions match TRBD2. With 4 bases clipped from V and 7 bases from J, the junction kept 6 bases outside the gene matches. The CDR3 totals 15 residues. Germline V lookup: CDR1 MNHNY, CDR2 SVGAGI (reference sequence). The CDR3 DNA reads TGTGCCAGCAGTTTCCTAGCGGGAGGAGGTAATGAGCAGTTCTTC. Translating it yields CASSFLAGGGNEQFF.

On this clone: At one of its ends the junction is not consistent with the germline gene, which may arise from a read error. The same CDR3 arises from other DNA sequences in this sample as well. The chain carries TRBV30 and TRBJ2-3; tentatively, D is TRBD1 (6 bases). This CDR3 spans 13 amino acids. Looked up from germline, CDR1 is GTSNPN and CDR2 is SVGIG (reference sequence). The CDR3 protein is CAWKQGSTDTQYF. The CDR3 region has the DNA TGCGCCTGGAAACAGGGTAGCACAGATACGCAGTATTTT.

The chain recombines TRBV10-1 with TRBJ2-1, with a possible D match to TRBD2 (6 bases). The CDR3 covers 17 residues. Germline loops: CDR1 WNHNN, CDR2 SYGVQD (reference sequence). Between the trimmed V and J ends, which lost 2 bases and 6 bases, there was a span of 20 bases. The CDR3 DNA reads TGCGCCAGCAGTGAGCGCCCGTGGGGGGTCCCAGGCAATGAGCAGTTCTTC. This encodes CASSERPWGVPGNEQFF.

This chain uses TRBV7-6 with TRBJ2-2; D is ambiguous. This CDR3 contains 15 residues. The ends were cut back, 1 base at V and 0 bases at J, with 6 bases in the middle. Germline CDR1 SGHVS, CDR2 FNYEAQ. The CDR3 is CASSLVQTNTGELFF. The CDR3 nucleotides are TGTGCCAGCAGCTTAGTTCAGACGAACACCGGGGAGCTGTTTTTT.

The chain combines TRBV7-7 with TRBJ2-1; TRBD1 matches at 7 bases. CDR1 is SSHAT and CDR2 is FNYEAQ in the germline V gene (reference sequence). The CDR3 has 13 residues. Losses at the gene ends were 4 bases for V and 4 bases for J; bases not matched to a gene: 1. CDR3 sequence reads: CASSSGQYNEQFF. CDR3 nucleotide sequence: TGTGCCAGCAGCTCGGGACAGTACAATGAGCAGTTCTTC.

This clone was counted once. CDR3 sequence reads: CASSYSGDRVHYEQYF. The CDR3 DNA sequence: TGTGCCAGCAGTTACTCAGGGGACAGGGTCCACTACGAGCAGTACTTC. The chain carries TRBV6-5 and TRBJ2-7, with 9 positions matching TRBD1. The CDR3 consists of 16 residues. Germline V CDR1 and CDR2: MNHEY, SVGAGI. The V gene end was trimmed by 0 bases and the J gene end by 3 bases; junction bases not matched to a gene: 6.

The chain combines TRBV11-2 with TRBJ2-7, with D possibly matching TRBD2 (6 bases). The V and J ends lost 5 bases and 7 bases respectively, with 15 bases between them. From germline, CDR1 is SGHAT and CDR2 FQNNGV. The CDR3 totals 13 residues. Here the CDR3 reads CASSPGTVLEQYF. DNA for the CDR3: TGTGCCAGCAGCCCAGGGACTGTGTTGGAGCAGTACTTC.

This rearrangement joins TRBV21-1 to TRBJ1-3; the table assigns TRBD1, which was not confirmed against the DNA. TRBV21-1 is termed a pseudogene. This CDR3 has 17 residues. For the CDR3, the DNA is TGTGCCAGCAGCAAAATTCCCAACAGACCCTCTGGAAACACCATATATTTT. Translating gives CASSKIPNRPSGNTIYF.

V usage is TRBV5-1 and J usage is TRBJ1-1; weak D call: TRBD1 (5 bases). V was clipped by 3 bases and J by 1 base, with 7 bases between them. In germline, CDR1 is SGHRS, CDR2 YFSETQ. This CDR3 has 13 residues. In DNA, the CDR3 is TGCGCCAGCAGCTCGACAGCGAACACTGAAGCTTTCTTT. Translation gives CASSSTANTEAFF.

The J gene is TRBJ1-5, the V gene TRBV2, with D unresolved. This CDR3 comprises 14 residues. V was shortened by 4 bases and J by 3 bases, with 10 bases between the two germline ends. From germline, CDR1 is SNHLY and CDR2 FYNNEI. CDR3 in DNA: TGTGCCAGCAGTGCGCAGGCGAACAATCAGCCCCAGCATTTT. Protein: CASSAQANNQPQHF.

This rearrangement joins TRBV30 to TRBJ2-2, with TRBD2 matching 12 bases. The CDR3 covers 15 residues. Germline V gives CDR1 GTSNPN, CDR2 SVGIG (reference sequence). V was pared by 5 bases and J by 3 bases, with 4 bases of the junction left unmatched. The CDR3 here is CAWGLAGGYTGELFF. CDR3 sequence (DNA): TGTGCCTGGGGGCTAGCGGGAGGGTACACCGGGGAGCTGTTTTTT.

The V and J genes are TRBV11-3 and TRBJ2-1; TRBD2 matches 8 bases. CDR3 length: 14 residues. Trimming took 5 bases from V and 5 from J; bases not matched to a gene: 5. The germline V gene has CDR1 SGHNT and CDR2 YENEEA. The CDR3 region is CASSRLATHNEQFF. The CDR3 DNA is TGTGCCAGCAGCCGACTAGCGACGCACAATGAGCAGTTCTTC.

This clone was seen just once. The chain recombines TRBV9 with TRBJ1-1; 9 nucleotides align to TRBD1. CDR1 is SGDLS, CDR2 YYNGEE, per germline. The CDR3 runs 16 residues. The V segment lost 4 bases and the J segment 2 bases; nucleotides outside the gene matches: 9. The CDR3 coding sequence is TGTGCCAGCAGCAAAACCTTACAGGGGGCAAACACTGAAGCTTTCTTT. It is translated as CASSKTLQGANTEAFF. The complete variable domain, with remaining parts taken from reference TRBV9 and TRBJ1-1, reads DSGVTQTPKHLITATGQRVTLRCSPRSGDLSVYWYQQSLDQGLQFLIQYYNGEERAKGNILERFSAQQFPDLHSELNLSSLELGDSALYFCASSKTLQGANTEAFFGQGTRLTVV.

This clone was counted only a few times. The genes are TRBV5-6 and TRBJ2-7, with D possibly TRBD2 on 5 matching bases. From germline, CDR1 is SGHDT and CDR2 YYEEEE. The V gene lost 4 bases and the J gene lost 6 bases, with 11 bases spanning the gap. The CDR3 spans 12 residues. CDR3 amino acids: CASSRAAGEQYF. The CDR3 region has the DNA TGTGCCAGCAGCCGCGCTGCGGGCGAGCAGTACTTC.

The chain couples TRBV30 to TRBJ2-5; 13 nucleotides align to TRBD2. Germline CDR1 reads GTSNPN; CDR2 reads SVGIG (reference sequence). J lost 5 bases, V lost 5 bases, and 5 bases had no gene match. The CDR3 has 14 residues. CDR3 coding DNA: TGTGCCTGGGGACTAGCGGGAGTCGGGGAGACCCAGTACTTC. Amino acid sequence: CAWGLAGVGETQYF.

The V call is TRBV7-9, the J call TRBJ2-3; 8 positions match TRBD1. The CDR3 runs 16 residues. Germline V gives CDR1 SEHNR, CDR2 FQNEAQ (reference sequence). The V segment lost 5 bases and the J segment 6 bases; nucleotides outside the gene matches: 13. DNA for the CDR3: TGTGCCAGCAGCCTAACCTTCAGGGGGCAAGCGGATACGCAGTATTTT. Amino acids: CASSLTFRGQADTQYF.

The chain uses TRBV27 and TRBJ2-2; D not certain. Germline-derived CDR1 and CDR2 are MNHEY and SMNVEV (reference sequence). The CDR3 totals 15 residues. V was pared by 1 base and J by 6 bases, with 12 bases between. CDR3 DNA: TGTGCCAGCAGTTTATATCCTCTTCCTCCCGGGGAGCTGTTTTTT. Protein: CASSLYPLPPGELFF.

The chain is built from TRBV19 and TRBJ1-1; a possible D gene is TRBD1 (6 bases). Germline-derived CDR1 and CDR2 are LNHDA and SQIVND (reference sequence). V was shortened by 3 bases and J by 3 bases, with 17 bases between the two germline ends. The CDR3 has 16 amino acids. The CDR3 region is CASSIIQGPGDTEAFF. The CDR3 nucleotides read TGTGCCAGTAGTATTATTCAGGGACCAGGGGACACTGAAGCTTTCTTT.

The chain combines TRBV7-2 with TRBJ2-3; maybe TRBD2 (5 bases). There are 16 residues in the CDR3. CDR1 is SGHTA and CDR2 is FQGNSA in the germline V gene. The ends were cut back, 3 bases at V and 6 bases at J, with 19 bases in the middle. The CDR3 reads CASSFYSRENPDTQYF. Written as DNA, the CDR3 is TGTGCCAGCAGCTTTTATTCGAGGGAAAACCCGGATACGCAGTATTTT. Looking up the rest from reference TRBV7-2 and TRBJ2-3 gives the full variable domain: GAGVSQSPSNKVTEKGKDVELRCDPISGHTALYWYRQSLGQGLEFLIYFQGNSAPDKSGLPSDRFSAERTGGSVSTLTIQRTQQEDSAVYLCASSFYSRENPDTQYFGPGTRLTVL.

This clone was counted only a few times. The rearrangement uses TRBV7-2 and TRBJ1-2, with D unclear. Looked up from germline, CDR1 is SGHTA and CDR2 is FQGNSA. The CDR3 is 12 residues long. Trimming took off 3 bases at V and 6 bases at J, with 8 bases between the two ends. CDR3 bases: TGTGCCAGCAGCTTTTTCGGGGATGGCTACACCTTC. As protein: CASSFFGDGYTF.

J is TRBJ2-7 and V is TRBV28; D call uncertain. The V end was cut by 3 bases, the J end by 3 bases, with 12 bases between. This CDR3 is built from 14 residues. Germline assignment: CDR1 MDHEN and CDR2 SYDVKM. The DNA of the CDR3 is TGTGCCAGCAGTTTGAGTCCCTCGCTCTACGAGCAGTACTTC. Encoded protein: CASSLSPSLYEQYF.

This chain joins TRBV6-6 and TRBJ1-6; 7 bases fit TRBD1. The CDR3 is 16 amino acids. The germline CDR1 and CDR2 sequences are MNHNY and SVGAGI (reference sequence). Trimming removed 0 bases from V and 7 bases from J; junction bases left unmatched: 6. In DNA form, the CDR3 reads TGTGCCAGCAGTTACTCTGCACAGGGGCGGAATTCACCCCTCCACTTT. It encodes CASSYSAQGRNSPLHF.